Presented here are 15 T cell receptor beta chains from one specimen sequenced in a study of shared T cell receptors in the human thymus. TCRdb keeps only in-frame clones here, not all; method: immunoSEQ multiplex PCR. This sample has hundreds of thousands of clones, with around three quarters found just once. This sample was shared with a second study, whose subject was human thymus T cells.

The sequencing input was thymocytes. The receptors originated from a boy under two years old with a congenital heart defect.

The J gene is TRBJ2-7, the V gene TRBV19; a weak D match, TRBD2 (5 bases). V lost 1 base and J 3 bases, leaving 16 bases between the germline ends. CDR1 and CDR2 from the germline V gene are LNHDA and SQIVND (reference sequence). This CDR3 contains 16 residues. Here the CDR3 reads CASSIGEPSPYYEQYF. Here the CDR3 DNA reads TGTGCCAGTAGTATAGGGGAGCCATCCCCCTACTACGAGCAGTACTTC.

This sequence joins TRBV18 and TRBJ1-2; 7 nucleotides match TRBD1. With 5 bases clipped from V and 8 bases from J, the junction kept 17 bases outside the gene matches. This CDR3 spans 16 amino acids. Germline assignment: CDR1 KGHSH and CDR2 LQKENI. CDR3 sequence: CASSSARGQVENGYTF. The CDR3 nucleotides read TGTGCCAGCTCAAGTGCAAGAGGACAGGTCGAAAACGGCTACACCTTC.

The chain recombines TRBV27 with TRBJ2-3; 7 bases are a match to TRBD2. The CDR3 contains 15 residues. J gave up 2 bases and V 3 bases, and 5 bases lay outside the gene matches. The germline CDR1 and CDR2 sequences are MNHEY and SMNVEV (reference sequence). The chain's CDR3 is CASSLASGITDTQYF. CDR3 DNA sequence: TGTGCCAGCAGTTTGGCTAGCGGTATCACAGATACGCAGTATTTT.

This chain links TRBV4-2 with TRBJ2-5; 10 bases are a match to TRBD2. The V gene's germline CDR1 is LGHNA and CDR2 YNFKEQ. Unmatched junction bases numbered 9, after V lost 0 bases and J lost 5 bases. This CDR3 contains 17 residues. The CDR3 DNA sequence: TGTGCCAGCAGCCAAGATCCCCCTAGCGGGAGTGGGGAGACCCAGTACTTC. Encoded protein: CASSQDPPSGSGETQYF.

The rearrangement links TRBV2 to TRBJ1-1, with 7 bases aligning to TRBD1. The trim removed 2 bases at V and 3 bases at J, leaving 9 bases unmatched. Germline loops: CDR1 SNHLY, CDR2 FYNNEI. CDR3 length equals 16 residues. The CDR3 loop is CASSETGDSVDTEAFF. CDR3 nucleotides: TGTGCCAGCAGTGAAACAGGGGATTCGGTAGACACTGAAGCTTTCTTT.

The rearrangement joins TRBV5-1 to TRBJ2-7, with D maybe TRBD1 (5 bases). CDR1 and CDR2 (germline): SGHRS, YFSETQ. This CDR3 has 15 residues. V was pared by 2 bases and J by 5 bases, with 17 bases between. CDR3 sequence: CASSFLGKQVDEQYF. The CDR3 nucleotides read TGCGCCAGCAGCTTCCTGGGGAAACAGGTTGACGAGCAGTACTTC.

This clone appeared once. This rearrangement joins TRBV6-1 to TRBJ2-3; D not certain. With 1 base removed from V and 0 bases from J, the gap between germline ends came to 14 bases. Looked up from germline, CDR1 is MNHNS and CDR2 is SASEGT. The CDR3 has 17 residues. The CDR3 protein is CASSEGRATPSTDTQYF. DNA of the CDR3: TGTGCCAGCAGTGAAGGGAGAGCCACTCCTAGCACAGATACGCAGTATTTT.

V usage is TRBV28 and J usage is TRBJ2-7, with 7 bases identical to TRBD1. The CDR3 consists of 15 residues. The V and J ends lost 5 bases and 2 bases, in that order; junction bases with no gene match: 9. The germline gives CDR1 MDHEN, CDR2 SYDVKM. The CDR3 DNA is TGTGCCAGCAGTCCCACGGGACAGAGAGCCTACGAGCAGTACTTC. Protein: CASSPTGQRAYEQYF.

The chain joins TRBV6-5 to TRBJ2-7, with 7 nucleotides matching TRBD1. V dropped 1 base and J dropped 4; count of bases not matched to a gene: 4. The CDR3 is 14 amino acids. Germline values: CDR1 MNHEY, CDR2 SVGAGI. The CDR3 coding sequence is TGTGCCAGCAGTTACTGGCAGGGGGAATACGAGCAGTACTTC. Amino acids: CASSYWQGEYEQYF.

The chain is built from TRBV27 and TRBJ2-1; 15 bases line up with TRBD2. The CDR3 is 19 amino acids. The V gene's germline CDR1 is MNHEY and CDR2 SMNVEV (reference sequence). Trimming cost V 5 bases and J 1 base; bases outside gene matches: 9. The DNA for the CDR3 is TGTGCCAGCAGTGGAGGGGGACTAGCGGGAGGAGCGTCCTACAATGAGCAGTTCTTC. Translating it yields CASSGGGLAGGASYNEQFF.

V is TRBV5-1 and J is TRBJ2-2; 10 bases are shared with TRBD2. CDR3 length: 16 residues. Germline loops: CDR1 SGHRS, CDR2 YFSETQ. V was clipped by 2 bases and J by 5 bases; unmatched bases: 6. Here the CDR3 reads CASSFLAGVETGELFF. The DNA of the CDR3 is TGCGCCAGCAGCTTTCTAGCGGGAGTGGAGACCGGGGAGCTGTTTTTT. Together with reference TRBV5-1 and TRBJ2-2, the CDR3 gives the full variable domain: KAGVTQTPRYLIKTRGQQVTLSCSPISGHRSVSWYQQTPGQGLQFLFEYFSETQRNKGNFPGRFSGRQFSNSRSEMNVSTLELGDSALYLCASSFLAGVETGELFFGEGSRLTVL.

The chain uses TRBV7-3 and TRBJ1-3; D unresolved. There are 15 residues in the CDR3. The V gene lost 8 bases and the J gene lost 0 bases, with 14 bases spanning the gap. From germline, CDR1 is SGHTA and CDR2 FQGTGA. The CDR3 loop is CASARGRSSGNTIYF. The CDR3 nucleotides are TGTGCCAGCGCGCGGGGTCGTAGCTCTGGAAACACCATATATTTT.

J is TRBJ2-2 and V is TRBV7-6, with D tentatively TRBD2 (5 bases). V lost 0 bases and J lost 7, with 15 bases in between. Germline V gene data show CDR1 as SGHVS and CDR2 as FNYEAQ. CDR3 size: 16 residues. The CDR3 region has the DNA TGTGCCAGCAGCTTAGCTGGACGGGGTGGGGACGGGGAGCTGTTTTTT. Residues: CASSLAGRGGDGELFF.

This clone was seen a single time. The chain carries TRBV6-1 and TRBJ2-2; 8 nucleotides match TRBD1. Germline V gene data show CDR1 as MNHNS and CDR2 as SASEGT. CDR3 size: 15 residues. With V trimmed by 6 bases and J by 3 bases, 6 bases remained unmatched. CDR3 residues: CASSLDRGDTGELFF. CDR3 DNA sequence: TGTGCCAGCAGCCTTGACAGGGGTGACACCGGGGAGCTGTTTTTT.

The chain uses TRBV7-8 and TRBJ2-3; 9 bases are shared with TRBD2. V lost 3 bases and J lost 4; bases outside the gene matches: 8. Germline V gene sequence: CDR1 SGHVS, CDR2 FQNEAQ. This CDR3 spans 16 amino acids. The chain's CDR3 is CASSFNSGSRADTQYF. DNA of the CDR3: TGTGCCAGCAGCTTCAATAGCGGGAGTCGGGCAGATACGCAGTATTTT.